Presented here are 17 T cell receptor beta chains from one specimen sequenced in a study of OX40 agonist ivuxolimab in advanced cancers. The method was the immunoSEQ multiplex PCR assay. As stored in TCRdb, this immuneACCESS dataset retains in-frame rearrangements with V and J assigned. A fraction of the clones does not appear; measured against another copy, unresolved V genes explain less than half of the discrepancy, and the remainder lacks a known reason. Across this sample there are about 83,000 clones, with around 84% seen only once. The top ten clonotypes cover around 7.3% of the sample. The sample in question was CD4+ or CD8+ T cells sorted from blood, obtained in a trial of the OX40 agonist ivuxolimab. The origin of the receptors is an adult with an advanced solid tumor such as melanoma, head and neck, liver or kidney cancer.

The V gene is TRBV7-6, the J gene TRBJ1-1; unclear D gene. CDR3 size: 12 residues. Deletions cut 5 bases from V and 4 bases from J, with 8 bases between. The germline CDR1 and CDR2 sequences are SGHVS and FNYEAQ. The CDR3 is CASSRGSTEAFF. The CDR3 nucleotides read TGTGCCAGCAGCCGAGGTAGCACTGAAGCTTTCTTT.

This clone was seen many times. The rearrangement links TRBV30 to TRBJ1-1, with D hard to call. The V gene lost 3 bases and the J gene lost 6 bases, with 11 bases spanning the gap. Germline CDR1 and CDR2: GTSNPN and SVGIG (reference sequence). CDR3 length equals 12 residues. The CDR3 loop is CAWRGLGAEAFF. CDR3 in DNA: TGTGCCTGGAGGGGCCTTGGAGCTGAAGCTTTCTTT. The variable domain in full, completed from reference TRBV30 and TRBJ1-1, reads SQTIHQWPATLVQPVGSPLSLECTVEGTSNPNLYWYRQAAGRGLQLLFYSVGIGQISSEVPQNLSASRPQDRQFILSSKKLLLSDSGFYLCAWRGLGAEAFFGQGTRLTVV.

The gene calls are TRBV15 and TRBJ1-1, with D unresolved. The CDR3 runs to 15 residues. Germline CDR1 reads LNHNV; CDR2 reads YYDKDF (reference sequence). Deletions cut 4 bases from V and 6 bases from J, with 18 bases between. In nucleotides, the CDR3 is TGTGCCACCAGCACTCTGTGGCCCTACACTGCTGAAGCTTTCTTT. Its translation: CATSTLWPYTAEAFF.

The J gene is TRBJ2-7, the V gene TRBV7-2, with D possibly TRBD1 on 5 matching bases. Per germline, CDR1 SGHTA and CDR2 FQGNSA. Trimming took 2 bases from V and 3 from J, leaving 17 bases between them. This CDR3 region has 16 residues. The CDR3, as DNA: TGTGCCAGCAGCTTAAAAATAAGACAGACCGGCTACGAGCAGTACTTC. Its protein product is CASSLKIRQTGYEQYF. Full variable domain (outside the CDR3, taken from reference TRBV7-2 and TRBJ2-7): GAGVSQSPSNKVTEKGKDVELRCDPISGHTALYWYRQSLGQGLEFLIYFQGNSAPDKSGLPSDRFSAERTGGSVSTLTIQRTQQEDSAVYLCASSLKIRQTGYEQYFGPGTRLTVT.

The sample holds a few counts of this clone. CDR3: CASSTLNQGIYGYTF. CDR3 bases: TGTGCCAGCAGTACCCTAAACCAGGGGATCTATGGCTACACCTTC. The rearrangement joins TRBV6-6 to TRBJ1-2; possible D gene TRBD1, 6 bases. V dropped 5 bases and J dropped 4 bases, with 17 bases sitting between them. Per germline, CDR1 MNHNY and CDR2 SVGAGI (reference sequence). CDR3 length equals 15 residues.

The chain combines TRBV7-9 with TRBJ2-3, with 8 bases matching TRBD2. Per the germline V gene, CDR1 is SEHNR and CDR2 is FQNEAQ (reference sequence). This CDR3 has 14 amino acids. V lost 1 base to trimming and J lost 6 bases; unmatched junction nucleotides: 3. The chain's CDR3 is CASSLVAGIDTQYF. The CDR3 nucleotides read TGTGCCAGCAGCTTAGTAGCGGGAATTGATACGCAGTATTTT.

The chain recombines TRBV5-1 with TRBJ1-1; 9 bases map to TRBD1. This CDR3 spans 15 amino acids. Germline assignment: CDR1 SGHRS and CDR2 YFSETQ. Germline trimming cut 4 bases from V and 6 bases from J; bases unmatched to any gene: 10. The CDR3 here is CASSNQQGARAEAFF. DNA for the CDR3: TGCGCCAGCAGCAATCAACAGGGGGCTCGCGCTGAAGCTTTCTTT.

The chain is built from TRBV30 and TRBJ2-5; no clear D gene. V shed 2 bases and J shed 2 bases, with 9 bases lying between them. Per germline, CDR1 GTSNPN and CDR2 SVGIG (reference sequence). The length of the CDR3 is 13 residues. The CDR3 loop is CAWSFGAQETQYF. CDR3 nucleotides: TGTGCCTGGAGTTTCGGAGCTCAAGAGACCCAGTACTTC.

The chain is built from TRBV6-5 and TRBJ2-3; 7 bases are a match to TRBD1. The length of the CDR3 is 15 residues. V dropped 5 bases and J dropped 0; count of bases not matched to a gene: 5. In germline, CDR1 is MNHEY, CDR2 SVGAGI. The DNA for the CDR3 is TGTGCCAGCAGTATAGCAGGGGGTAGCACAGATACGCAGTATTTT. This translates into CASSIAGGSTDTQYF.

The chain couples TRBV7-2 to TRBJ2-7; 11 bases are shared with TRBD2. The CDR3 loop spans 14 amino acids. Germline-derived CDR1 and CDR2 are SGHTA and FQGNSA. V lost 1 base and J lost 9; bases outside the gene matches: 5. CDR3: CASSLGGTSGAQYF. In DNA, the CDR3 is TGTGCCAGCAGCTTAGGGGGGACTAGCGGTGCGCAGTACTTC.

The CDR3 sequence is CASSFLGGGAFLTGEQYF. Written as DNA, the CDR3 is TGTGCCAGCAGCTTCCTCGGAGGAGGGGCCTTTTTAACGGGCGAGCAGTACTTC. This sequence joins TRBV5-4 and TRBJ2-7; possible D gene TRBD2, 6 bases. Germline loops: CDR1 SGHNT, CDR2 YYREEE (reference sequence). The CDR3 sequence is 18 residues long. V lost 2 bases, J lost 6 bases, and 27 bases lay in between.

The CDR3 is CASSLASGVASGKSYEQYF. Written as DNA, the CDR3 is TGCGCCAGCAGCTTGGCGTCGGGCGTGGCTAGCGGGAAATCCTACGAGCAGTACTTC. The chain combines TRBV5-1 with TRBJ2-7, with TRBD2 identical over 9 bases. This CDR3 contains 19 residues. The germline V gene has CDR1 SGHRS and CDR2 YFSETQ. J gave up 1 base and V 0 bases, and 14 bases lay outside the gene matches.

This clone has more than one count but fewer than ten. The chain links TRBV5-4 to TRBJ2-2, with a possible D match to TRBD1 (6 bases). The V and J ends lost 3 bases and 1 base respectively, with 13 bases between them. The CDR3 is 16 amino acids. The germline V gene encodes CDR1 SGHNT and CDR2 YYREEE (reference sequence). The CDR3, as DNA: TGTGCCAGCAGCTCCCCGACAGGCCTGAACACCGGGGAGCTGTTTTTT. This encodes CASSSPTGLNTGELFF.

The chain carries TRBV6-5 and TRBJ2-2; D is uncertain. Germline-derived CDR1 and CDR2 are MNHEY and SVGAGI. V dropped 6 bases and J dropped 6 bases, with 14 bases sitting between them. This CDR3 has 14 amino acids. The CDR3 nucleotides are TGTGCCAGCAGGCCCTTTAGGATGGCCGGGGAGCTGTTTTTT. Protein product: CASRPFRMAGELFF.

The gene calls are TRBV5-4 and TRBJ2-1; D possibly corresponds to TRBD2 (5 bases). Germline CDR1 reads SGHNT; CDR2 reads YYREEE (reference sequence). Trimming shortened V by 4 bases and J by 7 bases, and 9 bases separated the two germline ends. This CDR3 is 12 amino acids long. The CDR3 coding sequence is TGTGCCAGCAGCCCGGGGTGGAATGAGCAGTTCTTC. Protein product: CASSPGWNEQFF.

The V gene is TRBV18, the J gene TRBJ1-2, with no clear D. V was cut by 2 bases and J by 0 bases, with 10 bases left in between. CDR1 is KGHSH and CDR2 is LQKENI in the germline V gene. CDR3 length equals 15 residues. The DNA of the CDR3 is TGTGCCAGCTCACCAACAGCCACAGCTAACTATGGCTACACCTTC. It translates to CASSPTATANYGYTF.

The chain combines TRBV19 with TRBJ1-5; 8 bases are a match to TRBD1. This CDR3 spans 14 amino acids. The J segment lost 6 bases and the V segment lost 3 bases, leaving 4 bases of the junction unmatched. CDR1 is LNHDA and CDR2 is SQIVND in the germline V gene (reference sequence). As DNA, the CDR3 is TGTGCCAGTAGTATTAACAGGGGGGGTCAGCCCCAGCATTTT. It specifies CASSINRGGQPQHF.